One and the same sample provided the 9 T cell receptor beta chains below, sequenced in a study of blood T cell repertoires in COVID-19. Sequenced by immunoSEQ multiplex PCR; TCRdb stores in-frame clones only, minus some. The sample yields about 160,000 clones, roughly 74% seen once. The sample consisted of peripheral blood. All receptors come from a woman older than 75 with acute or convalescent COVID-19.

The V call is TRBV2, the J call TRBJ1-5, with TRBD1 as a possible D gene (6 bases). Germline lookup yields CDR1 SNHLY and CDR2 FYNNEI. V was clipped by 9 bases and J by 6 bases, with 15 bases between them. This CDR3 contains 13 residues. The CDR3 region is CASRGGAGQPQHF. CDR3 nucleotides: TGTGCCAGTAGAGGGGGGGCTGGTCAGCCCCAGCATTTT. Looking up the rest from reference TRBV2 and TRBJ1-5 gives the full variable domain: EPEVTQTPSHQVTQMGQEVILRCVPISNHLYFYWYRQILGQKVEFLVSFYNNEISEKSEIFDDQFSVERPDGSNFTLKIRSTKLEDSAMYFCASRGGAGQPQHFGDGTRLSIL.

The chain employs TRBV6-1 and TRBJ1-1; maybe TRBD1 (6 bases). CDR1 and CDR2 (germline): MNHNS, SASEGT. Trimming stripped 1 base from V and 4 bases from J, with 13 bases between. The CDR3 loop spans 15 amino acids. CDR3 sequence: CASSEGYWGLTEAFF. The DNA for the CDR3 is TGTGCCAGCAGTGAAGGGTATTGGGGGCTCACTGAAGCTTTCTTT.

The gene calls are TRBV29-1 and TRBJ2-5; 14 bases line up with TRBD2. This CDR3 spans 16 amino acids. Trimming at V came to 6 bases and at J to 5 bases, leaving 11 bases not matched to a gene. The germline V gene has CDR1 SQVTM and CDR2 ANQGSEA. The CDR3 sequence: CSVLPGTSGRRETQYF. CDR3 sequence (DNA): TGCAGCGTACTACCCGGGACTAGCGGGAGACGTGAGACCCAGTACTTC.

J is TRBJ1-1 and V is TRBV5-1, with D hard to call. Germline lookup yields CDR1 SGHRS and CDR2 YFSETQ. The CDR3 sequence is 14 residues long. V was clipped by 4 bases and J by 1 base, with 11 bases between them. CDR3 DNA: TGCGCCAGCAGCCCGCGGGAGGGGAACACTGAAGCTTTCTTT. Its translation is CASSPREGNTEAFF.

This clone has a handful of counts. The chain has TRBV6-2 or TRBV6-3 and TRBJ2-7, with 9 bases fitting TRBD1. CDR1 MNHEY and CDR2 SVGEGT come from the germline V gene. V shed 4 bases and J 0 bases; nucleotides not matched to a gene: 4. The CDR3 is made up of 15 amino acids. The CDR3 sequence: CASSSPGQGSYEQYF. In DNA, the CDR3 is TGTGCCAGCAGTTCACCGGGACAGGGCTCCTACGAGCAGTACTTC.

V and J are TRBV23-1 and TRBJ1-2; D possibly corresponds to TRBD1 (5 bases). TRBV23-1 falls under the ORF class, with uncertain function. Trimming removed 4 bases from V and 0 bases from J, with 15 bases in between. This CDR3 is 16 amino acids long. This CDR3 is CASSLRRASSNYGYTF. CDR3 DNA: TGCGCCAGCAGTCTCCGCAGGGCCTCCTCTAACTATGGCTACACCTTC.

As regards this clone: The same CDR3 also results from other DNA sequences found in this sample. The chain joins TRBV10-1 to TRBJ2-7; D possibly corresponds to TRBD1 (5 bases). From germline, CDR1 is WNHNN and CDR2 SYGVQD (reference sequence). The CDR3 is 11 residues long. V lost 6 bases, J lost 3 bases, and 6 bases lay in between. CDR3 nucleotides: TGCGCCAGCAGCCAGGGCTACGAGCAGTACTTC. Translating it yields CASSQGYEQYF.

The V and J genes are TRBV5-1 and TRBJ1-6, with D possibly TRBD1 on 5 matching bases. CDR3 length equals 15 residues. CDR1 SGHRS and CDR2 YFSETQ come from the germline V gene. V was cut by 0 bases and J by 10 bases, with 14 bases left in between. DNA for the CDR3: TGCGCCAGCAGCTTGGACTCAGGGAATTACTCACCCCTCCACTTT. Translation: CASSLDSGNYSPLHF.

As to this clone: Other nucleotide sequences from this sample produce the same CDR3. V usage is TRBV6-5 and J usage is TRBJ1-1; TRBD1 might be the D (6 bases). The CDR3 has 13 amino acids. Trimming cost V 4 bases and J 2 bases, with 8 bases left between them. Germline CDR1 reads MNHEY; CDR2 reads SVGAGI. CDR3 region: CASSWTANTEAFF. The CDR3 coding sequence is TGTGCCAGCAGTTGGACAGCAAACACTGAAGCTTTCTTT.